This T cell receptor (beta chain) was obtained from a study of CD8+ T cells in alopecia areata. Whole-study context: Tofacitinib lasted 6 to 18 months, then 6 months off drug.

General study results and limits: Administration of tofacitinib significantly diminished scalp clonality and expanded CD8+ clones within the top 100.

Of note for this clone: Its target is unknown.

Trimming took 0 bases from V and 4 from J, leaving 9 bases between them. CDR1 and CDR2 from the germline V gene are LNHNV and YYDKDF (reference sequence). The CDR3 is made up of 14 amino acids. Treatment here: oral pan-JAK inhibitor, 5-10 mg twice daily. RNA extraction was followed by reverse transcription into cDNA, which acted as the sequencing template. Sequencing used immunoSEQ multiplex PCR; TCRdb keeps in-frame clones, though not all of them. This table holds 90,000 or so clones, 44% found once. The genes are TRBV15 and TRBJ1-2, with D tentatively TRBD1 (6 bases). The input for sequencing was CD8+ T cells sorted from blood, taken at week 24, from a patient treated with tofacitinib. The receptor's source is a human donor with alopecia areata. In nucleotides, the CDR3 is TGTGCCACCAGCAGAGATAGGGGGTTCTATGGCTACACCTTC. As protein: CATSRDRGFYGYTF.